This T cell receptor beta chain was profiled in a study of blood T cells in healthy people across ages. Points from the study as a whole: Both higher diversity and more naive CD4+ cells marked long-lived donors when set against aged donors. Underestimates were what the diversity estimates from one million T cells were considered to be.

Primed by a sample-barcoded 5' primer and a J-beta primer mix, a second PCR proceeded for about 6 to 11 cycles. Every cDNA molecule bore a tag from a template-switch adaptor containing 12 random nucleotides. TCRdb re-derived calls from the 5' RACE reads in MiXCR, one entry per CDR3 protein. The table records approximately 1,100,000 distinct CDR3 sequences, 40% to 50% of them present only once. The CDR3 spans 15 residues. Germline CDR1 and CDR2: SGHDT and YYEEEE. The germline V and J ends were trimmed by 0 bases and 2 bases, with 11 bases remaining between them. About this clonotype: Its antigen is as yet unknown.

Sequencing was done on a sample of blood. The V gene is TRBV5-6, the J gene TRBJ2-5, with D unresolved. The sequence was obtained from a woman aged 60-70 years in good health. The CDR3 sequence is CASSLDVRRQETQYF. DNA of the CDR3: TGTGCCAGCAGCTTGGACGTCAGACGACAAGAGACCCAGTACTTC. Variable domain in full (rest from reference TRBV5-6 and TRBJ2-5): DAGVTQSPTHLIKTRGQQVTLRCSPKSGHDTVSWYQQALGQGPQFIFQYYEEEERQRGNFPDRFSGHQFPNYSSELNVNALLLGDSALYLCASSLDVRRQETQYFGPGTRLLVL.